These 3 T cell receptor beta chains originate from one sample sequenced in a study of T cell responses to AZD1222 COVID-19 vaccine. Assay: immunoSEQ multiplex PCR; the TCRdb copy retains only in-frame clones and omits some. The profile shows roughly 100,000 clones, 86% of them singletons. Sample: peripheral blood, taken on day 0 of AZD1222 vaccination. The receptors stem from an adult in good health.

This clone was seen more than once but under ten times. V is TRBV3-1 (or the pseudogene TRBV3-2) and J is TRBJ1-2; D may be TRBD1 (5 bases). This CDR3 has 14 residues. The germline V and J ends were trimmed by 7 bases and 3 bases, with 15 bases remaining between them. CDR1 and CDR2 (germline): LGHDT, YNNKEL (reference sequence). The DNA of the CDR3 is TGTGCCAGCACCCCGACAGTGGCATACTATGGCTACACCTTC. Protein sequence: CASTPTVAYYGYTF.

This clone has more than one count but fewer than ten. Here the CDR3 DNA reads TGTGCCAGCACTTTCGGGGGACAGGGGATCAGGACACCCCTCCACTTT. Its translation is CASTFGGQGIRTPLHF. The chain uses TRBV28 and TRBJ1-6; 10 positions match TRBD1. V lost 7 bases and J lost 11; bases outside the gene matches: 14. CDR3 length equals 16 residues. Germline assignment: CDR1 MDHEN and CDR2 SYDVKM. Variable domain in full (rest from reference TRBV28 and TRBJ1-6): DVKVTQSSRYLVKRTGEKVFLECVQDMDHENMFWYRQDPGLGLRLIYFSYDVKMKEKGDIPEGYSVSREKKERFSLILESASTNQTSMYLCASTFGGQGIRTPLHFGNGTRLTVT.

This clone showed up just once. For the CDR3, the DNA is TGTGCCAGCAGCTTCGTCGGACAGGCCCTCGAGCAGTACTTC. This codes for CASSFVGQALEQYF. The chain is built from TRBV7-9 and TRBJ2-7; 7 nucleotides line up with TRBD1. Losses at the gene ends were 3 bases for V and 6 bases for J; bases not matched to a gene: 8. CDR3 length: 14 residues. Germline lookup yields CDR1 SEHNR and CDR2 FQNEAQ (reference sequence).